This T cell receptor beta chain emerged from a study of tumor-infiltrating lymphocytes in primary liver carcinoma. Whole-study context: Men as well as women, aged 30 to 69 years, made up the patients. Staging placed the tumors at T1-T3 N0M0, and they measured roughly 4 to 10 cm across.

Using a constant-region primer together with ProtoScript II reverse transcriptase, TCR beta cDNA was made from 500 ng of total RNA. Slightly modified ARM-PCR, run as three nested multiplex PCR rounds, produced the TCR beta libraries. Primers for the first two PCR rounds were TRBV1-TRBV30 forward primers and a C-beta reverse primer (approximately 10 cycles per round). TCRdb re-called the multiplex PCR reads through MiXCR, storing one row per CDR3 protein. The table includes about 48,000 distinct CDR3 sequences, 70% to 85% detected once. This clonotype has just a few counts. The target antigen is unknown. Study conclusions and caveats: It was in tumors, not blood, that the top-250-clone fraction was significantly higher (p = 0.039).

For each extraction, RNA and DNA were obtained together from about 19-30 mg of unsorted bulk tissue. Sampling was performed at five separate regions of each tumor. V trimming: 7 bases; J trimming: 4 bases; junction bases outside the gene matches: 6. This CDR3 contains 13 residues. CDR1 MDHEN and CDR2 SYDVKM come from the germline V gene. The rearrangement uses TRBV28 and TRBJ1-2; 7 bases align to TRBD1. The sequencing input was liver tumor tissue from sampling region 3. Subset: tumor region T3, left-lateral pole. The clonotype comes from a man aged 35 to 55 with primary liver carcinoma and hepatitis B virus infection. CDR3 in DNA: TGTGCCAGCACGACAGGGTACGCCTATGGCTACACCTTC. It is translated as CASTTGYAYGYTF.